Described below is a single T cell receptor (beta chain) sequence and its context. This CDR3 has 15 residues. The ends lost 5 bases at V and 6 bases at J; junction bases unmatched: 6. Germline loops: CDR1 SGHAT, CDR2 FQNNGV. The sample comes from a study of blood T cell repertoires in COVID-19. Profiled with immunoSEQ multiplex PCR; TCRdb holds only in-frame clones, not every one. This table has just over 85,000 clones, nearly 90% appearing once. This rearrangement joins TRBV11-2 to TRBJ2-2, with 10 bases identical to TRBD2. The clonotype originates from a man between 50 and 59 years old with acute or convalescent COVID-19. The sample was peripheral blood. The CDR3 DNA reads TGTGCCAGCAGCACTAGCGGGGTCCGATCCGGGGAGCTGTTTTTT. Its protein is CASSTSGVRSGELFF. The whole variable domain, remainder taken from reference TRBV11-2 and TRBJ2-2, is EAGVAQSPRYKIIEKRQSVAFWCNPISGHATLYWYQQILGQGPKLLIQFQNNGVVDDSQLPKDRFSAERLKGVDSTLKIQPAKLEDSAVYLCASSTSGVRSGELFFGEGSRLTVL.